Presented here are 30 T cell receptor beta chains from one specimen sequenced in a study of early T cells in non-severe SARS-CoV-2 infection. TCRdb fed the 5' RACE reads into MiXCR, producing one record per CDR3 protein. This sample carries tens of thousands of distinct CDR3 sequences, under 15% of them seen once, and the ten largest clones take about 4.4%. Sequencing was done on a sample of whole blood. The receptors stem from an adult who was a healthcare worker with PCR-confirmed SARS-CoV-2 infection or an uninfected control (not recorded which).

This chain joins TRBV12-3 or TRBV12-4 and TRBJ1-5; tentative D call: TRBD1 (5 bases). This CDR3 contains 14 residues. Trimming took 5 bases from V and 7 from J, leaving 15 bases between them. CDR3 bases: TGTGCCAGCAGTCGTCCAGGGTCAGGGCAGCCCCAGCATTTT. Amino acids: CASSRPGSGQPQHF.

The V call is TRBV10-3, the J call TRBJ2-1; the D gene is possibly TRBD1 (6 bases). The CDR3 has 12 amino acids. The V end was cut by 5 bases, the J end by 8 bases, with 10 bases between. Germline V gene lookup returns CDR1 ENHRY and CDR2 SYGVKD. CDR3 sequence (DNA): TGTGCCATCAGTTCACAGGGCGATGAGCAGTTCTTC. This gives the protein CAISSQGDEQFF.

Points on this clonotype: A read error may be the cause here, since a much bigger clone is one base away. This chain joins TRBV29-1 and TRBJ1-3, with a weak D call TRBD1 (5 bases). CDR1 and CDR2 from the germline V gene are SQVTM and ANQGSEA. This CDR3 contains 13 residues. CDR3 sequence (DNA): TGCAGCGTCTGGGGGAGCTCTGAAAACACCATATATTTT. Protein product: CSVWGSSENTIYF.

This chain links TRBV5-5 with TRBJ2-1; D gene unclear. Per the germline V gene, CDR1 is SGHKS and CDR2 is YYEKEE (reference sequence). CDR3 length: 17 residues. V shed 3 bases and J shed 0 bases, with 16 bases lying between them. DNA of the CDR3: TGTGCCAGCAGCTATTGGGCATCCTCGAGCTCCTACAATGAGCAGTTCTTC. Translating gives CASSYWASSSSYNEQFF.

This clonotype has a count of ten or more. V usage is TRBV6-2 or TRBV6-3 and J usage is TRBJ2-1; perhaps TRBD2 as D (7 bases). Germline CDR1 and CDR2: MNHEY and SVGEGT. V was trimmed by 9 bases and J by 2 bases, leaving 17 bases between them. This CDR3 is 15 amino acids long. The chain's CDR3 is CASREGGTTYNEQFF. Here the CDR3 DNA reads TGTGCCAGTCGCGAGGGGGGGACGACCTACAATGAGCAGTTCTTC.

This clonotype was observed at least ten times. V is TRBV18 and J is TRBJ1-1; perhaps TRBD1 as D (5 bases). Looked up from germline, CDR1 is KGHSH and CDR2 is LQKENI. The germline V and J ends were trimmed by 6 bases and 4 bases, with 15 bases remaining between them. CDR3 length equals 14 residues. The chain's CDR3 is CASSPGDGGTEAFF. In nucleotides, the CDR3 is TGTGCCAGCTCGCCCGGGGACGGGGGCACTGAAGCTTTCTTT.

In this sample, this clonotype turned up many times. This chain links TRBV5-1 with TRBJ1-2, with TRBD1 matching 7 bases. After removal of 9 bases from V and 7 bases from J, the junction contained 12 bases not matched to a gene. The CDR3 consists of 13 residues. CDR1 and CDR2 (germline): SGHRS, YFSETQ. The DNA for the CDR3 is TGCGCCACCAATAAAGACAGGGCCCCTGGCTACACCTTC. Amino acids: CATNKDRAPGYTF.

The chain combines TRBV20-1 with TRBJ1-5; a weak D match, TRBD1 (6 bases). The CDR3 sequence is 14 residues long. The ends were cut back, 6 bases at V and 7 bases at J, with 19 bases in the middle. Germline CDR1 is DFQATT and CDR2 is SNEGSKA (reference sequence). CDR3 region: CSALRAGEAQPQHF. The CDR3 bases are TGCAGTGCCCTTCGGGCAGGGGAGGCCCAGCCCCAGCATTTT.

In this sample, this clonotype turned up many times. The V gene is TRBV20-1, the J gene TRBJ1-2; D unresolved. CDR3 length: 13 residues. V lost 0 bases and J lost 8, with 13 bases in between. Germline-derived CDR1 and CDR2 are DFQATT and SNEGSKA (reference sequence). This CDR3 reads CSARDLPRSGYTF. CDR3 sequence (DNA): TGCAGTGCTAGAGATCTGCCACGAAGCGGCTACACCTTC.

This clonotype was counted ten times or more. The chain carries TRBV5-6 and TRBJ1-1; perhaps TRBD1 as D (5 bases). The CDR3 spans 14 residues. Trimming cost V 0 bases and J 2 bases, with 8 bases left between them. Germline-derived CDR1 and CDR2 are SGHDT and YYEEEE. The CDR3 loop reads CASSLGQRNTEAFF. As DNA, the CDR3 is TGTGCCAGCAGCTTGGGACAGAGAAACACTGAAGCTTTCTTT.

There are many counts of this clonotype. V usage is TRBV4-3 and J usage is TRBJ1-5; D is unclear. The germline CDR1 and CDR2 sequences are LGHNA and YSLEER. The CDR3 runs 14 residues. V was pared by 0 bases and J by 13 bases, with 16 bases between. The CDR3 sequence is CASSQDRSGARQHF. DNA of the CDR3: TGCGCCAGCAGCCAAGATCGGTCAGGCGCCCGACAGCATTTT.

This chain connects TRBV15 to TRBJ1-3; D remains unclear. CDR1 is LNHNV, CDR2 YYDKDF, per germline (reference sequence). The ends were cut back, 9 bases at V and 4 bases at J, with 10 bases in the middle. The CDR3 spans 12 residues. DNA for the CDR3: TGTGCCACGCGCAGCCAGGGAAACACCATATATTTT. As protein: CATRSQGNTIYF.

The sample holds a few counts of this clonotype. CDR3 nucleotides: TGTGCCAGCAGCTTCTTGGACAACCAAGAGACCCAGTACTTC. Protein sequence: CASSFLDNQETQYF. The gene calls are TRBV11-2 and TRBJ2-5; D perhaps matches TRBD1 (5 bases). The CDR3 contains 14 residues. Germline V gene data show CDR1 as SGHAT and CDR2 as FQNNGV. V lost 3 bases and J 0 bases, leaving 8 bases between the germline ends.

This clonotype came up many times. The chain joins TRBV20-1 to TRBJ1-3; the D is unclear. The CDR3 loop spans 16 amino acids. Looked up from germline, CDR1 is DFQATT and CDR2 is SNEGSKA (reference sequence). V gave up 0 bases and J gave up 0 bases, with 12 bases separating them. CDR3 amino acids: CSAREKGTFSGNTIYF. The CDR3 coding sequence is TGCAGTGCTAGAGAGAAGGGAACCTTCTCTGGAAACACCATATATTTT.

This clonotype was recorded at least ten times. The gene calls are TRBV20-1 and TRBJ2-3; 10 bases map to TRBD2. From germline, CDR1 is DFQATT and CDR2 SNEGSKA (reference sequence). The CDR3 is 16 residues long. Trimming at V came to 3 bases and at J to 6 bases, leaving 12 bases not matched to a gene. This chain's CDR3 is CSASPVMSGGDDTQYF. The CDR3 DNA reads TGCAGTGCTAGTCCTGTGATGAGCGGGGGGGACGATACGCAGTATTTT.

This clonotype was counted at least ten times. This chain joins TRBV13 and TRBJ2-7; the match to TRBD2 covers 10 bases. This CDR3 spans 15 amino acids. The germline gives CDR1 PRHDT, CDR2 FYEKMQ (reference sequence). V was pared by 1 base and J by 2 bases, with 2 bases of the junction left unmatched. The CDR3 DNA is TGTGCCAGCAGCTTAGCCCTAGCGGGGGCCTACGAGCAGTACTTC. Residues: CASSLALAGAYEQYF. The full variable domain, with the rest looked up from reference TRBV13 and TRBJ2-7, is AAGVIQSPRHLIKEKRETATLKCYPIPRHDTVYWYQQGPGQDPQFLISFYEKMQSDKGSIPDRFSAQQFSDYHSELNMSSLELGDSALYFCASSLALAGAYEQYFGPGTRLTVT.

This clonotype turned up a few times. V usage is TRBV5-1 and J usage is TRBJ1-1; possibly TRBD1 for D (5 bases). V dropped 0 bases and J dropped 4 bases, with 10 bases sitting between them. The CDR3 is made up of 14 amino acids. Per the germline V gene, CDR1 is SGHRS and CDR2 is YFSETQ. The CDR3 sequence: CASSLEMGGTEAFF. As DNA, the CDR3 is TGCGCCAGCAGCTTGGAGATGGGGGGCACTGAAGCTTTCTTT.

The rearrangement joins TRBV7-2 to TRBJ1-2, with 9 positions matching TRBD1. The CDR3 is 17 amino acids. Germline CDR1 is SGHTA and CDR2 is FQGNSA. V lost 2 bases to trimming and J lost 0 bases; unmatched junction nucleotides: 7. The CDR3, as DNA: TGTGCCAGCAGCTTAAGAGTGGGGACAGGGTCTAACTATGGCTACACCTTC. Amino acids: CASSLRVGTGSNYGYTF.

The chain uses TRBV7-9 and TRBJ2-2, with 8 bases that match TRBD2. Per the germline V gene, CDR1 is SEHNR and CDR2 is FQNEAQ (reference sequence). CDR3 length equals 15 residues. Trimming at V came to 6 bases and at J to 4 bases, leaving 7 bases not matched to a gene. CDR3 amino acids: CASRPTAGGTGELFF. CDR3 DNA sequence: TGTGCCAGCAGACCTACGGCGGGGGGCACCGGGGAGCTGTTTTTT.

This clonotype was found many times. The genes are TRBV6-5 and TRBJ1-6, with TRBD1 as a possible D gene (5 bases). Germline V gives CDR1 MNHEY, CDR2 SVGAGI. Trimming pared 8 bases from V and 1 base from J, leaving 9 bases between. The CDR3 runs 14 residues. The CDR3 loop is CASSGISYNSPLHF. CDR3 in DNA: TGTGCCAGCTCAGGGATTTCCTATAATTCACCCCTCCACTTT.

The chain combines TRBV27 with TRBJ2-1; D possibly matches TRBD1 or TRBD2 (6 bases each). Trimming removed 8 bases from V and 7 bases from J, with 15 bases in between. Looked up from germline, CDR1 is MNHEY and CDR2 is SMNVEV (reference sequence). This CDR3 has 13 residues. The CDR3 nucleotides are TGTGCCAGCCACTCGGGGGCATGGAATGAGCAGTTCTTC. This codes for CASHSGAWNEQFF.

This clonotype was seen repeatedly, ten times or more. J is TRBJ2-5 and V is TRBV9; D may be TRBD2 (5 bases). This CDR3 region has 13 residues. V was shortened by 2 bases and J by 2 bases, with 7 bases between the two germline ends. Looked up from germline, CDR1 is SGDLS and CDR2 is YYNGEE. The CDR3 is CASSVGGQETQYF. As DNA, the CDR3 is TGTGCCAGCAGCGTCGGCGGGCAAGAGACCCAGTACTTC. Full variable domain (remainder filled in from reference TRBV9 and TRBJ2-5): DSGVTQTPKHLITATGQRVTLRCSPRSGDLSVYWYQQSLDQGLQFLIQYYNGEERAKGNILERFSAQQFPDLHSELNLSSLELGDSALYFCASSVGGQETQYFGPGTRLLVL.

This clonotype turned up a few times. The junction does not match germline at one end; this may be a read error. The chain carries TRBV29-1 and TRBJ1-2; TRBD1 might be the D (6 bases). Germline V gene lookup returns CDR1 SQVTM and CDR2 ANQGSEA. This CDR3 spans 16 amino acids. CDR3 in amino acids: CSIEFSRGATRYGYTF. CDR3 coding DNA: TGCAGCATTGAATTTTCGAGGGGGGCAACTCGCTATGGCTACACCTTC. Filled out from reference TRBV29-1 and TRBJ1-2, the complete variable domain reads SAVISQKPSRDICQRGTSLTIQCQVDSQVTMMFWYRQQPGQSLTLIATANQGSEATYESGFVIDKFPISRPNLTFSTLTVSNMSPEDSSIYLCSIEFSRGATRYGYTFGSGTRLTVV.

This clonotype was observed at least ten times. The chain recombines TRBV2 with TRBJ1-5; D gene uncertain. CDR3 length equals 14 residues. Trimming took off 6 bases at V and 6 bases at J, with 15 bases between the two ends. Germline V gene sequence: CDR1 SNHLY, CDR2 FYNNEI. The CDR3 sequence is CASSLDTLGQPQHF. The CDR3 region has the DNA TGTGCCAGCAGCCTCGACACCCTCGGTCAGCCCCAGCATTTT.

This clonotype was counted at least ten times. The J gene is TRBJ2-2, the V gene TRBV6-4, with 9 positions matching TRBD2. Germline values: CDR1 MRHNA, CDR2 SNTAGT. With 7 bases clipped from V and 1 base from J, the junction kept 13 bases outside the gene matches. CDR3 length: 18 residues. As DNA, the CDR3 is TGTGCCAGCAAATCGACTAGCGGTTCCACTGAGAACACCGGGGAGCTGTTTTTT. Amino acids: CASKSTSGSTENTGELFF.

There are a few counts of this clonotype. CDR3 loop: CASSEQGGANTGELFF. CDR3 nucleotides: TGTGCCAGCAGTGAACAGGGGGGAGCGAACACCGGGGAGCTGTTTTTT. The chain carries TRBV2 and TRBJ2-2, with a possible D match to TRBD1 (7 bases). The CDR3 runs 16 residues. Germline V gives CDR1 SNHLY, CDR2 FYNNEI. Trimming took off 2 bases at V and 0 bases at J, with 10 bases between the two ends.

V is TRBV12-3 or TRBV12-4 and J is TRBJ1-2; weak D call: TRBD1 (6 bases). The V gene lost 8 bases and the J gene lost 2 bases, with 12 bases spanning the gap. CDR3 size: 13 residues. DNA for the CDR3: TGTGCCAGCCTCTATGGACAGAACTATGGCTACACCTTC. Translation gives CASLYGQNYGYTF.

The sample holds many counts of this clonotype. In nucleotides, the CDR3 is TGTGCCACCATACTAGGGGGGCCCAATGAGCAGTTCTTC. It is translated as CATILGGPNEQFF. V and J are TRBV6-6 and TRBJ2-1, with D perhaps being TRBD1 or TRBD2 (6 bases each). Germline V gene sequence: CDR1 MNHNY, CDR2 SVGAGI (reference sequence). Trimming pared 10 bases from V and 6 bases from J, leaving 16 bases between. The CDR3 has 13 residues.

The table lists this clonotype with a few counts. V usage is TRBV7-6 and J usage is TRBJ2-3; TRBD2 might be the D (5 bases). CDR1 SGHVS and CDR2 FNYEAQ come from the germline V gene. The CDR3 spans 15 residues. Trimming took off 3 bases at V and 1 base at J, with 11 bases between the two ends. CDR3 DNA: TGTGCCAGCAGCTTTGCAGCGCGGGGCACAGATACGCAGTATTTT. Translating gives CASSFAARGTDTQYF.

This clonotype was found many times. The chain recombines TRBV7-8 with TRBJ1-5; 11 bases match TRBD1. CDR3 length equals 14 residues. Trimming removed 4 bases from V and 7 bases from J; junction bases left unmatched: 3. Per the germline V gene, CDR1 is SGHVS and CDR2 is FQNEAQ. This CDR3 reads CASSYRTGGQPQHF. DNA for the CDR3: TGTGCCAGCAGCTACCGGACAGGGGGCCAGCCCCAGCATTTT.